The entry below describes one TCR beta chain. The antigen remains undetermined. The data are from a study of cytotoxic CD8 clonotypes in ibrutinib-treated CLL. Across the whole study: Recorded responses included approximately 25 partial and 2 complete; following median approximately 68 months, roughly 15 stayed remitted and some 12 progressed. General study results and limits: A rise in clonality was seen at ibrutinib response, and a fall back toward baseline was seen at progression.

Clones were read by immunoSEQ multiplex PCR, and TCRdb kept only the in-frame ones, dropping some. This table has some 92,000 clones, around 77% appearing once. This TCR was recovered from a human donor with chronic lymphocytic leukemia. The specimen was PBMCs, collected after 24 months of ibrutinib treatment.

CDR3 bases: TGTGCCAGCAGCTTAGACAGGGCGAATAATTCACCCCTCCACTTT. It codes for CASSLDRANNSPLHF. The chain carries TRBV7-9 and TRBJ1-6, with a weak D call TRBD1 (6 bases). Germline V gene data show CDR1 as SEHNR and CDR2 as FQNEAQ (reference sequence). The CDR3 runs to 15 residues. Trimming cost V 1 base and J 5 bases, with 9 bases left between them.